These 5 T cell receptor beta chains came from one sample sequenced in a study of OX40 agonist ivuxolimab in advanced cancers. Libraries were prepared by immunoSEQ multiplex PCR; TCRdb keeps only in-frame clonotypes and omits some of them. The sample has about 32,000 clones, approximately 87% seen once. Here the sequenced sample was CD4+ or CD8+ T cells sorted from blood, taken in a trial of the OX40 agonist ivuxolimab. The receptors shown here come from an adult with an advanced solid tumor such as melanoma, head and neck, liver or kidney cancer.

This clone was detected only once. The genes are TRBV2 and TRBJ2-5; TRBD2 aligns across 9 bases. The CDR3 is made up of 16 amino acids. CDR1 and CDR2 (germline): SNHLY, FYNNEI. J was trimmed by 1 base and V by 5 bases; bases with no gene match: 8. As DNA, the CDR3 is TGTGCCAGCAGTTTATCCCCTAGCGGGATCCAAGAGACCCAGTACTTC. Translation gives CASSLSPSGIQETQYF.

J is TRBJ1-1 and V is TRBV27, with 10 bases aligning to TRBD1. From germline, CDR1 is MNHEY and CDR2 SMNVEV (reference sequence). V was clipped by 10 bases and J by 4 bases; unmatched bases: 3. The CDR3 length is 12 residues. The CDR3 is CATRQGATEAFF. The CDR3 region has the DNA TGTGCCACAAGACAGGGGGCCACTGAAGCTTTCTTT.

This chain connects TRBV25-1 to TRBJ2-1, with 11 bases lining up with TRBD1. V was clipped by 3 bases and J by 3 bases; unmatched bases: 7. Germline V gene lookup returns CDR1 MGHDK and CDR2 SYGVNS. This CDR3 is built from 17 residues. The CDR3 bases are TGTGCCAGCAGTGACCTGAAGGGGACAGGGGGCTACAATGAGCAGTTCTTC. Translation: CASSDLKGTGGYNEQFF. Complete variable domain (other parts from reference TRBV25-1 and TRBJ2-1): EADIYQTPRYLVIGTGKKITLECSQTMGHDKMYWYQQDPGMELHLIHYSYGVNSTEKGDLSSESTVSRIRTEHFPLTLESARPSHTSQYLCASSDLKGTGGYNEQFFGPGTRLTVL.

The V gene is TRBV7-9, the J gene TRBJ1-1; TRBD1 might be the D (6 bases). With 1 base removed from V and 4 bases from J, the gap between germline ends came to 13 bases. Germline V CDR1 and CDR2: SEHNR, FQNEAQ (reference sequence). This CDR3 has 15 amino acids. The CDR3 nucleotides read TGTGCCAGCAGCTTAGGGGGCAGGGGTTTCACTGAAGCTTTCTTT. Translation: CASSLGGRGFTEAFF.

V gene TRBV10-3 combines with J gene TRBJ2-1; no clear D. The CDR3 length is 15 residues. V shed 2 bases and J shed 0 bases, with 8 bases lying between them. The germline V gene has CDR1 ENHRY and CDR2 SYGVKD. This CDR3 reads CAISELGYSYNEQFF. Here the CDR3 DNA reads TGTGCCATCAGTGAGCTCGGATACTCCTACAATGAGCAGTTCTTC.